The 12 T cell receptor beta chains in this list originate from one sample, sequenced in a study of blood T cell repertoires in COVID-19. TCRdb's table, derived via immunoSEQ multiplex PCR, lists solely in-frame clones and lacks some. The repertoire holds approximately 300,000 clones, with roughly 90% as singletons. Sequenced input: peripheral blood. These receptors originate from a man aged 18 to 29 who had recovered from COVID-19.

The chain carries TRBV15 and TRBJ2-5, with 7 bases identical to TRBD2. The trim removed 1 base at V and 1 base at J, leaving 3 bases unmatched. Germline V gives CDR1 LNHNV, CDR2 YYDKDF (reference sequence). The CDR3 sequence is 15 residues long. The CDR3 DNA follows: TGTGCCACCAGCAGAGTGGGGGGGACCCAAGAGACCCAGTACTTC. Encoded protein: CATSRVGGTQETQYF.

The CDR3 bases are TGTGCCAGCAGCCTAGAGGGCTCCCTAGGGGCGAACACTGAAGCTTTCTTT. This translates into CASSLEGSLGANTEAFF. The gene calls are TRBV9 and TRBJ1-1, with D possibly being TRBD1 (5 bases). CDR1 SGDLS and CDR2 YYNGEE come from the germline V gene. V was shortened by 4 bases and J by 1 base, with 20 bases between the two germline ends. The CDR3 totals 17 residues.

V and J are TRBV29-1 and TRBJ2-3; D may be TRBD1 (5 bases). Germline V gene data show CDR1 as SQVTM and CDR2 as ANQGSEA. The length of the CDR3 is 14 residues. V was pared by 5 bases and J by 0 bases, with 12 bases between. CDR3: CSVTPTASTDTQYF. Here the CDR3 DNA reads TGCAGCGTTACCCCGACAGCTAGCACAGATACGCAGTATTTT.

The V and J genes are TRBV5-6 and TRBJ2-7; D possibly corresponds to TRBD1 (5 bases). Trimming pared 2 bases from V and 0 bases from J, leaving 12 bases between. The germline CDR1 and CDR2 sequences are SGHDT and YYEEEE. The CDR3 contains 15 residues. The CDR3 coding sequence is TGTGCCAGCAGCTTAGGGGTTCTCCTCTCCTACGAGCAGTACTTC. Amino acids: CASSLGVLLSYEQYF.

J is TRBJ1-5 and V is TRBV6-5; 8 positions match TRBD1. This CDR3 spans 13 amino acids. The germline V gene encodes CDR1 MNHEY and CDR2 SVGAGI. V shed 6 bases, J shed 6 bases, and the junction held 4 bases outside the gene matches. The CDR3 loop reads CASRTGVGQPQHF. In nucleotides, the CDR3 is TGTGCCAGCAGGACAGGGGTAGGTCAGCCCCAGCATTTT.

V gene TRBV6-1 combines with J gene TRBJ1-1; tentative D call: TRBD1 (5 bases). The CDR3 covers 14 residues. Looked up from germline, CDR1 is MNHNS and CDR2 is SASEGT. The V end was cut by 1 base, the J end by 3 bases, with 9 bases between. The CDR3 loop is CASSEEPGDTEAFF. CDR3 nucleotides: TGTGCCAGCAGTGAAGAGCCGGGGGACACTGAAGCTTTCTTT.

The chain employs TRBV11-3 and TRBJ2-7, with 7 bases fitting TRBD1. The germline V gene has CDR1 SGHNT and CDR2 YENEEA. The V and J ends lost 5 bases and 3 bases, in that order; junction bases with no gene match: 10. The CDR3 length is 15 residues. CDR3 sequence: CASSRGTDSDYEQYF. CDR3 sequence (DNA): TGTGCCAGCAGCCGAGGGACAGACTCTGACTACGAGCAGTACTTC.

The CDR3 nucleotides are TGTGCCAGCAGCTCCGACCTGACAGACGCCAACACTGAAGCTTTCTTT. Encoded protein: CASSSDLTDANTEAFF. The gene calls are TRBV5-8 and TRBJ1-1; D possibly corresponds to TRBD1 (5 bases). The V and J ends lost 3 bases and 2 bases respectively, with 17 bases between them. Germline V lookup: CDR1 SGHTS, CDR2 YDEGEE. CDR3 length: 16 residues. Together with reference TRBV5-8 and TRBJ1-1, the CDR3 gives the full variable domain: EAGVTQSPTHLIKTRGQQATLRCSPISGHTSVYWYQQALGLGLQFLLWYDEGEERNRGNFPPRFSGRQFPNYSSELNVNALELEDSALYLCASSSDLTDANTEAFFGQGTRLTVV.

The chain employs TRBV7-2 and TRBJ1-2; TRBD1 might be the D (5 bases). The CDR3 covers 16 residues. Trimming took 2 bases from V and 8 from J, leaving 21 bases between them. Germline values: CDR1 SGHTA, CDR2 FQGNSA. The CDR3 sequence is CASSLSSSGGVGGYTF. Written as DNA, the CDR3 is TGTGCCAGCAGCTTAAGCTCTTCTGGGGGGGTCGGCGGCTACACCTTC.

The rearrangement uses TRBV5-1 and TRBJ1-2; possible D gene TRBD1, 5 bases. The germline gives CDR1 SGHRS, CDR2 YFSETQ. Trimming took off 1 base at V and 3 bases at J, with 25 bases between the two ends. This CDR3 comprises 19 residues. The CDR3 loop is CASSLTNGTGRVYDYGYTF. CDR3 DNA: TGCGCCAGCAGCTTGACGAACGGGACGGGGAGGGTCTATGACTATGGCTACACCTTC.

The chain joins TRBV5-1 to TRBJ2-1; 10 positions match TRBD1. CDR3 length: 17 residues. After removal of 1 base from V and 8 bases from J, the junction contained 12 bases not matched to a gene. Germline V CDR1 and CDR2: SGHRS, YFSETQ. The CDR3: CASSLRLRGQGSDEQFF. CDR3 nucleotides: TGCGCCAGCAGCTTGCGCCTTAGGGGACAGGGGTCCGATGAGCAGTTCTTC.

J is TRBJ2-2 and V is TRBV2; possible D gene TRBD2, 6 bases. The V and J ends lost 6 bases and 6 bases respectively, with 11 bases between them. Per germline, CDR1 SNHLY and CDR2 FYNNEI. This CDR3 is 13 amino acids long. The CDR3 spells CASRRDPAGELFF. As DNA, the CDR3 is TGTGCCAGCAGGCGGGACCCAGCCGGGGAGCTGTTTTTT.